Below, one T cell receptor (beta chain) is given with its context. TCRdb passed the RT-PCR reads through MiXCR, listing each CDR3 protein once. The top ten clones hold around 10% of a sample with 650,000 to 700,000 distinct CDR3 sequences, less than 20% of them seen once. The sample is drawn from a study of response to subunit inactivated influenza vaccine. The J segment lost 6 bases and the V segment lost 1 base, leaving 9 bases of the junction unmatched. This CDR3 comprises 17 residues. The sequence was obtained from a man in his forties or fifties who received an inactivated influenza vaccine. Specimen: PBMCs from blood, collected approximately 12 days after vaccination. The chain uses TRBV7-1 and TRBJ2-1, with 10 bases aligning to TRBD2. TRBV7-1 has ORF status, its function being uncertain. CDR3 protein: CASSSGTLAGARNEQFF. The CDR3 DNA is TGTGCCAGCAGCTCAGGCACTCTAGCGGGAGCGCGCAATGAGCAGTTCTTC.